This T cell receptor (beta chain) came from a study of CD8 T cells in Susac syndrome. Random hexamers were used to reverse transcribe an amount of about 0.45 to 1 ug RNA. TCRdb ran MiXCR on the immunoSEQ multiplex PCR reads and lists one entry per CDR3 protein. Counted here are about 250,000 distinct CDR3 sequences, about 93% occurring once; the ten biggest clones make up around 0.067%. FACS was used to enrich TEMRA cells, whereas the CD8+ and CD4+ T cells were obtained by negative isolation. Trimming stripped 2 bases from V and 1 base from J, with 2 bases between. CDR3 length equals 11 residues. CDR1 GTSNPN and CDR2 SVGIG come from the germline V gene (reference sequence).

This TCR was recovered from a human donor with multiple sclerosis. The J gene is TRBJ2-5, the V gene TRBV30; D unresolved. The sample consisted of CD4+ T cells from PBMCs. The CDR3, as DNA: TGTGCCTGGAGTCTCCAAGAGACCCAGTACTTC. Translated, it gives CAWSLQETQYF.